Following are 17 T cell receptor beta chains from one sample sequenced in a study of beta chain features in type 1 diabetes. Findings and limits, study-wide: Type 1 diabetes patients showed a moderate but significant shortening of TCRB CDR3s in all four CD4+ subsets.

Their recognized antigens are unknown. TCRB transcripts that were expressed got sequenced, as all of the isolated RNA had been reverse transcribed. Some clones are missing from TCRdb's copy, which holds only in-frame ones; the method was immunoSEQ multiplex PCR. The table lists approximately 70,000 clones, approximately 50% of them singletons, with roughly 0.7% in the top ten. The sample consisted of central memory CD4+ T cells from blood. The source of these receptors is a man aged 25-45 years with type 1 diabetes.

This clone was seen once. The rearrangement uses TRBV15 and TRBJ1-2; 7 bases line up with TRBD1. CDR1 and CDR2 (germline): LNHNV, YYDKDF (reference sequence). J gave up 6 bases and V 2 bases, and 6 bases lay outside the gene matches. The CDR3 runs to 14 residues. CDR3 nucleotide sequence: TGTGCCACCAGCAGAAGCCGGGGGACAGATGGCTACACCTTC. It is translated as CATSRSRGTDGYTF.

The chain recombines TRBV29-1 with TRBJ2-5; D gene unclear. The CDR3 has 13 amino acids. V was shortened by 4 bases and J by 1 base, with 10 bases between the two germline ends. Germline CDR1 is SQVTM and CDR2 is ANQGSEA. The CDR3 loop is CSVGRQSQETQYF. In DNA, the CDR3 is TGCAGCGTTGGACGACAAAGCCAAGAGACCCAGTACTTC.

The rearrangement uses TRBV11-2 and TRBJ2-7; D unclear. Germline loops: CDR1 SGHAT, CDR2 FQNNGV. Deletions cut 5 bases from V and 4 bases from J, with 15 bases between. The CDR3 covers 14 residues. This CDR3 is CASSVGFSSYEQYF. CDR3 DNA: TGTGCCAGCAGCGTAGGGTTTAGCAGTTACGAGCAGTACTTC.

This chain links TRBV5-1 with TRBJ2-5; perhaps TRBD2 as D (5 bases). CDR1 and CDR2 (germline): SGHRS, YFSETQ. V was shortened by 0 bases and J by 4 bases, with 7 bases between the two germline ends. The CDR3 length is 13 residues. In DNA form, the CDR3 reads TGCGCCAGCAGCTTGGCGAGCGGAGAGACCCAGTACTTC. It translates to CASSLASGETQYF.

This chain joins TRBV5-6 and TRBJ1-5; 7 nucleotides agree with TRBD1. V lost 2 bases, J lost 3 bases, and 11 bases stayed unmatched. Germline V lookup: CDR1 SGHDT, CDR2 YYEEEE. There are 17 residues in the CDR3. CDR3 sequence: CASSFGDIQGSNQPQHF. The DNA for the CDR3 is TGTGCCAGCAGCTTCGGGGACATACAGGGGTCCAATCAGCCCCAGCATTTT. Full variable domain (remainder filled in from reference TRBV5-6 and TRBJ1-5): DAGVTQSPTHLIKTRGQQVTLRCSPKSGHDTVSWYQQALGQGPQFIFQYYEEEERQRGNFPDRFSGHQFPNYSSELNVNALLLGDSALYLCASSFGDIQGSNQPQHFGDGTRLSIL.

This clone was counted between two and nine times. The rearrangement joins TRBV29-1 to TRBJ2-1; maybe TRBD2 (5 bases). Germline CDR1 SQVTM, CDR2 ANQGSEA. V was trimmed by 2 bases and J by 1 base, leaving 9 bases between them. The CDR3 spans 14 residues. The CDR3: CSVERGFSYNEQFF. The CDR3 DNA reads TGCAGCGTTGAACGCGGGTTTTCCTACAATGAGCAGTTCTTC.

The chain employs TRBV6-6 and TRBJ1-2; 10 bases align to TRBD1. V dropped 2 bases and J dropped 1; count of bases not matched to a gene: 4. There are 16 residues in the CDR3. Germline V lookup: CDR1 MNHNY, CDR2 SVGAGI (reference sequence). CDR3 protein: CASSYVGTGVNYGYTF. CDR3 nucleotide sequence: TGTGCCAGCAGTTACGTCGGGACAGGGGTTAACTATGGCTACACCTTC.

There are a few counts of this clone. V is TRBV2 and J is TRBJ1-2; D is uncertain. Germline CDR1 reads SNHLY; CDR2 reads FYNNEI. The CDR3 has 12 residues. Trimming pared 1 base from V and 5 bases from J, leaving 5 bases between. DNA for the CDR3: TGTGCCAGCAGTGAAGGTCTTTATGGCTACACCTTC. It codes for CASSEGLYGYTF.

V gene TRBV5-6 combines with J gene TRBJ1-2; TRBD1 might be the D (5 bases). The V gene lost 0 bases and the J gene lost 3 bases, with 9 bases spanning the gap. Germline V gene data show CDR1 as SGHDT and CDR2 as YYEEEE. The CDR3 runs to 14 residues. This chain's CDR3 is CASSLGRADYGYTF. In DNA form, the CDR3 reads TGTGCCAGCAGCTTGGGCAGGGCAGACTATGGCTACACCTTC.

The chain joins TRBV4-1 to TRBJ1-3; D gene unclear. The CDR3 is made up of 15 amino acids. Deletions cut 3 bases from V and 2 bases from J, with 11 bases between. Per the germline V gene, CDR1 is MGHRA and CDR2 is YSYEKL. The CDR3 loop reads CASSHAELTGNTIYF. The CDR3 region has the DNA TGCGCCAGCAGCCATGCGGAGTTAACTGGAAACACCATATATTTT.

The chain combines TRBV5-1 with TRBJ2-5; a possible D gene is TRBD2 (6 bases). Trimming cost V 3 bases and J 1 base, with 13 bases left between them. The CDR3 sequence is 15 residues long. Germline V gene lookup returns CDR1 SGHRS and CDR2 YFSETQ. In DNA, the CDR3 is TGCGCCAGCAGCTCGACCAGCGGGTCCCAAGAGACCCAGTACTTC. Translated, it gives CASSSTSGSQETQYF.

CDR3 amino acids: CASSERVTYQPQHF. In DNA form, the CDR3 reads TGTGCCAGCAGTGAACGGGTCACTTATCAGCCCCAGCATTTT. This rearrangement joins TRBV2 to TRBJ1-5; no firm D call. CDR3 size: 14 residues. CDR1 is SNHLY, CDR2 FYNNEI, per germline. The V end lost 2 bases, the J end lost 5 bases, and 10 bases lay between the germline ends.

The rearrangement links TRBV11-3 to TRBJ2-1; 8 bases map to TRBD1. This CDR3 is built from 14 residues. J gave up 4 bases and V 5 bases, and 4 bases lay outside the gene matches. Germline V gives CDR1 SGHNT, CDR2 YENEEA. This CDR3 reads CASSRQGPYNEQFF. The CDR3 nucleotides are TGTGCCAGCAGCCGACAGGGGCCTTACAATGAGCAGTTCTTC. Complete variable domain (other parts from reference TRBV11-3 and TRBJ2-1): EAGVVQSPRYKIIEKKQPVAFWCNPISGHNTLYWYLQNLGQGPELLIRYENEEAVDDSQLPKDRFSAERLKGVDSTLKIQPAELGDSAVYLCASSRQGPYNEQFFGPGTRLTVL.

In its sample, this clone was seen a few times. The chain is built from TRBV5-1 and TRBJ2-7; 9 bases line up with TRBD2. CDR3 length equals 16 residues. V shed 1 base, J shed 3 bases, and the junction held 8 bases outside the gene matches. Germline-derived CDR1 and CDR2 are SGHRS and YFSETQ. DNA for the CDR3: TGCGCCAGCAGCTTGAGTAGCGGGAGCATTTACTACGAGCAGTACTTC. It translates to CASSLSSGSIYYEQYF.

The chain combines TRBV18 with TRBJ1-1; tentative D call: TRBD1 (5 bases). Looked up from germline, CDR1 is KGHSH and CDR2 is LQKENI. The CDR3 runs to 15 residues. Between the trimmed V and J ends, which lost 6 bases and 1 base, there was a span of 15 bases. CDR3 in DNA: TGTGCCAGCTCGACCAACGGGGGGGAGAACACTGAAGCTTTCTTT. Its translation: CASSTNGGENTEAFF.

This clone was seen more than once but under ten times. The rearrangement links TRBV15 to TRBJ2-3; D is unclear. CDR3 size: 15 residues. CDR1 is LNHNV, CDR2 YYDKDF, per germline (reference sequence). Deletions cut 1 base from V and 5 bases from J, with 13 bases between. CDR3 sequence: CATSRVGSLGDTQYF. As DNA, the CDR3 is TGTGCCACCAGCAGAGTTGGTAGCTTGGGAGATACGCAGTATTTT. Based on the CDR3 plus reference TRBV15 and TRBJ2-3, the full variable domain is DAMVIQNPRYQVTQFGKPVTLSCSQTLNHNVMYWYQQKSSQAPKLLFHYYDKDFNNEADTPDNFQSRRPNTSFCFLDIRSPGLGDTAMYLCATSRVGSLGDTQYFGPGTRLTVL.

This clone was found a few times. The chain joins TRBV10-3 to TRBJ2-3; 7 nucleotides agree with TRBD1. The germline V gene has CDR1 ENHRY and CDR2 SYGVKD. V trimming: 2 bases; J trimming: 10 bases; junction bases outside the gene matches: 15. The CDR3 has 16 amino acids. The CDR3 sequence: CAISEPLETGWAAQYF. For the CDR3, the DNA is TGTGCCATCAGTGAGCCGCTGGAGACAGGGTGGGCAGCGCAGTATTTT.